The 27 T cell receptor beta chains in this list originate from one sample, sequenced in a study of identical twins (dated by TCRdb to 2016 to 2017). The library was prepared using 5' RACE. Instrument on record: Illumina HiSeq 2000. Through fastp at Q25 and MiXCR, TCRdb rebuilt clones from the public reads, retaining in-frame beta chains. A single entry per CDR3 protein holds the most common genes and DNA from its merged rows. The sample table contains about 890,000 distinct CDR3 sequences; only one count was recorded for over 9% of them. The ten largest clones capture around 1.6% of the sample. The data also belong to a second study, concerning yellow fever vaccine responses in identical twins.

Specimen: PBMCs. Receptors were obtained from a young woman in good health.

The chain couples TRBV28 to TRBJ2-1; D may correspond to TRBD1 or TRBD2 (5 bases each). V was shortened by 7 bases and J by 10 bases, with 23 bases between the two germline ends. Germline V gene lookup returns CDR1 MDHEN and CDR2 SYDVKM. This CDR3 comprises 15 residues. The CDR3 loop is CASTGDAVSAGEQFF. DNA for the CDR3: TGTGCCAGCACCGGGGACGCTGTAAGCGCAGGGGAGCAGTTCTTC.

This clonotype was recorded many times. This chain connects TRBV7-9 to TRBJ2-7; 7 bases agree with TRBD1. Looked up from germline, CDR1 is SEHNR and CDR2 is FQNEAQ (reference sequence). V lost 1 base to trimming and J lost 2 bases; unmatched junction nucleotides: 5. This CDR3 region has 15 residues. Written as DNA, the CDR3 is TGTGCCAGCAGCTTAGAGGGAACAGGGGCCTACGAGCAGTACTTC. This encodes CASSLEGTGAYEQYF.

This clonotype is a singleton in its sample. Compared with germline, one end of the junction differs, possibly owing to a read error. This chain connects TRBV20-1 to TRBJ2-1; a possible D gene is TRBD2 (7 bases). This CDR3 is 19 amino acids long. Germline assignment: CDR1 DFQATT and CDR2 SNEGSKA (reference sequence). CDR3 in amino acids: CCARDQVGAGGVKYNEQFF. In DNA, the CDR3 is TGCTGTGCTAGAGATCAAGTGGGGGCTGGGGGGGTGAAATACAATGAGCAGTTCTTC.

In this sample, this clonotype turned up a few times. The chain employs TRBV12-3 or TRBV12-4 and TRBJ2-7; D remains ambiguous. V lost 6 bases to trimming and J lost 1 base, with 13 bases between them. The CDR3 covers 14 residues. CDR3 residues: CASSQDGWSYEQYV. DNA for the CDR3: TGTGCCAGCAGCCAAGATGGGTGGTCCTACGAGCAGTACGTC.

This rearrangement joins TRBV20-1 to TRBJ2-1; D may correspond to TRBD1 or TRBD2 (6 bases each). Germline CDR1 reads DFQATT; CDR2 reads SNEGSKA (reference sequence). Trimming stripped 1 base from V and 0 bases from J, with 25 bases between. This CDR3 contains 20 residues. DNA for the CDR3: TGCAGTGCTAGAGCGGTTGGGGGCATTAGCGGACATAGCTCCTACAATGAGCAGTTCTTC. It encodes CSARAVGGISGHSSYNEQFF.

The chain couples TRBV19 to TRBJ1-5; 9 bases line up with TRBD1. The V and J ends lost 3 bases and 7 bases, in that order; junction bases with no gene match: 4. This CDR3 has 14 residues. Looked up from germline, CDR1 is LNHDA and CDR2 is SQIVND (reference sequence). Here the CDR3 DNA reads TGTGCCAGTAGTATGGGACAGGGTGGGCAGCCCCAGCATTTT. Translation: CASSMGQGGQPQHF.

This clonotype appeared a few times. The rearrangement uses TRBV7-2 and TRBJ2-5; 9 bases align to TRBD1. CDR1 is SGHTA and CDR2 is FQGNSA in the germline V gene. V was clipped by 8 bases and J by 5 bases; unmatched bases: 9. The CDR3 contains 14 residues. In nucleotides, the CDR3 is TGTGCCAGCCAAGTACAGGGGGCGCGGGAGACCCAGTACTTC. Translated: CASQVQGARETQYF.

This clonotype was detected ten times or more. J is TRBJ2-7 and V is TRBV5-4, with TRBD2 as a possible D gene (5 bases). This CDR3 comprises 12 residues. Germline V gene data show CDR1 as SGHNT and CDR2 as YYREEE (reference sequence). The V and J ends lost 4 bases and 7 bases respectively, with 12 bases between them. CDR3 sequence (DNA): TGTGCCAGCAGCCCCGGAGGATGGGAGCAGTACTTC. The encoded protein is CASSPGGWEQYF.

This clonotype came up many times. The rearrangement uses TRBV2 and TRBJ2-1; perhaps TRBD2 as D (6 bases). The V end was cut by 7 bases, the J end by 7 bases, with 14 bases between. The CDR3 is 13 residues long. Germline CDR1 and CDR2: SNHLY and FYNNEI. The CDR3 is CASTWASVNEQFF. For the CDR3, the DNA is TGTGCCAGCACTTGGGCTAGCGTGAATGAGCAGTTCTTC.

The chain recombines TRBV5-1 with TRBJ1-4, with 8 bases identical to TRBD1. Germline CDR1 reads SGHRS; CDR2 reads YFSETQ. The V segment lost 7 bases and the J segment 5 bases; nucleotides outside the gene matches: 7. The CDR3 is 14 residues long. CDR3 region: CASSRGQANEKLFF. The CDR3 DNA follows: TGCGCCAGCTCCCGGGGACAGGCGAATGAAAAACTGTTTTTT.

Ten or more counts support this clonotype. Relative to the germline gene, one junction end is altered; a read error may explain this. V and J are TRBV5-1 and TRBJ2-1; D ambiguous. From germline, CDR1 is SGHRS and CDR2 YFSETQ. The CDR3 is 12 amino acids. CDR3: CASSLTSNEQFF. CDR3 DNA sequence: TGTGCCAGCAGCCTGACGAGCAATGAGCAGTTCTTC.

This clonotype was observed a handful of times. The chain is built from TRBV27 and TRBJ2-3, with 8 bases matching TRBD1. J was trimmed by 4 bases and V by 8 bases; bases with no gene match: 2. Germline V lookup: CDR1 MNHEY, CDR2 SMNVEV (reference sequence). The CDR3 has 12 residues. CDR3 in DNA: TGTGCCAGCCAGGGGGCCCCAGATACGCAGTATTTT. As protein: CASQGAPDTQYF.

This clonotype turned up a few times. The rearrangement links TRBV20-1 to TRBJ1-5; D might be TRBD1 (5 bases). The germline V gene has CDR1 DFQATT and CDR2 SNEGSKA (reference sequence). The V end lost 3 bases, the J end lost 0 bases, and 12 bases lay between the germline ends. This CDR3 is built from 15 residues. The CDR3 coding sequence is TGCAGTGCTAGGAACAGGAGCCTTAGCAATCAGCCCCAGCATTTT. Translation: CSARNRSLSNQPQHF.

This clonotype was detected only a few times. This sequence joins TRBV20-1 and TRBJ2-1; the match to TRBD2 covers 7 bases. The CDR3 extends over 14 amino acids. CDR1 and CDR2 from the germline V gene are DFQATT and SNEGSKA (reference sequence). J gave up 1 base and V 4 bases, and 4 bases lay outside the gene matches. In nucleotides, the CDR3 is TGCAGTGCTAACGGACTAGGGTCCTACAATGAGCAGTTCTTC. This gives the protein CSANGLGSYNEQFF.

The chain recombines TRBV10-3 with TRBJ2-5; D perhaps matches TRBD1 (5 bases). Germline lookup yields CDR1 ENHRY and CDR2 SYGVKD. Trimming pared 6 bases from V and 2 bases from J, leaving 10 bases between. The CDR3 totals 13 residues. Here the CDR3 DNA reads TGTGCCATCAGGGAAAACAGGCAAGAGACCCAGTACTTC. Protein product: CAIRENRQETQYF.

This clonotype was picked up many times. The chain couples TRBV5-1 to TRBJ2-1; 9 bases fit TRBD1. The V gene's germline CDR1 is SGHRS and CDR2 YFSETQ. This CDR3 spans 14 amino acids. J was trimmed by 7 bases and V by 6 bases; bases with no gene match: 8. The CDR3 sequence: CASTPQGAGNEQFF. The CDR3 bases are TGCGCCAGCACCCCACAGGGGGCAGGTAATGAGCAGTTCTTC.

The chain carries TRBV24-1 and TRBJ2-3; a weak D match, TRBD2 (5 bases). There are 11 residues in the CDR3. The germline V and J ends were trimmed by 7 bases and 9 bases, with 10 bases remaining between them. Germline CDR1 KGHDR, CDR2 SFDVKD. CDR3 nucleotide sequence: TGTGCCACCAGGGACTTCCTGACGCAGTATTTT. It translates to CATRDFLTQYF.

The chain links TRBV12-5 to TRBJ2-7; TRBD2 might be the D (6 bases). The V gene lost 3 bases and the J gene lost 3 bases, with 15 bases spanning the gap. In germline, CDR1 is LGHNT, CDR2 FRNRAP. CDR3 length: 15 amino acids. CDR3 sequence (DNA): TGTGCTAGTGGTTTCAGGCGTGCGGGACGCTACGAGCAGTACTTC. Translated, it gives CASGFRRAGRYEQYF.

The V and J genes are TRBV6-5 and TRBJ2-1; D perhaps matches TRBD2 (7 bases). This CDR3 has 15 amino acids. Trimming left V 2 bases short and J 11 bases short, with 19 bases between. The germline gives CDR1 MNHEY, CDR2 SVGAGI. CDR3 protein: CASSYGRGPVVKQFF. DNA for the CDR3: TGTGCCAGCAGTTACGGGCGGGGGCCCGTCGTGAAGCAGTTCTTC.

As DNA, the CDR3 is TGCAGCGTTGTTTGGGGGTATCAAGAGACCCAGTACTTC. Its translation is CSVVWGYQETQYF. The gene calls are TRBV29-1 and TRBJ2-5; D is tentatively TRBD1 or TRBD2 (5 bases each). The V gene's germline CDR1 is SQVTM and CDR2 ANQGSEA. CDR3 length equals 13 residues. Trimming pared 4 bases from V and 2 bases from J, leaving 11 bases between.

The chain uses TRBV12-3 or TRBV12-4 and TRBJ1-4, with D possibly matching TRBD1 (5 bases). Between the trimmed V and J ends, which lost 3 bases and 7 bases, there was a span of 12 bases. This CDR3 has 14 amino acids. CDR3 protein: CASSFTGGVEKLFF. The DNA of the CDR3 is TGTGCCAGCAGTTTTACGGGGGGAGTTGAAAAACTGTTTTTT.

This rearrangement joins TRBV6-5 to TRBJ1-5; tentatively, D is TRBD1 (6 bases). V lost 3 bases and J 4 bases, leaving 10 bases between the germline ends. The germline gives CDR1 MNHEY, CDR2 SVGAGI. This CDR3 region has 14 residues. The CDR3 region is CASSYTGSNQPQHF. DNA for the CDR3: TGTGCCAGCAGTTATACAGGGTCTAATCAGCCCCAGCATTTT.

The chain has TRBV5-1 and TRBJ2-3, with D tentatively TRBD2 (6 bases). Per germline, CDR1 SGHRS and CDR2 YFSETQ. The V end was cut by 1 base, the J end by 4 bases, with 13 bases between. The CDR3 sequence is 15 residues long. The CDR3 nucleotides read TGCGCCAGCAGCTTGAACCTAGCGACGGCAGATACGCAGTATTTT. This gives the protein CASSLNLATADTQYF.

The rearrangement joins TRBV11-3 to TRBJ2-3; 7 bases fit TRBD2. Losses at the gene ends were 5 bases for V and 0 bases for J; bases not matched to a gene: 8. This CDR3 comprises 16 residues. Germline values: CDR1 SGHNT, CDR2 YENEEA. The CDR3 here is CASSLTSVSSTDTQYF. The CDR3 DNA follows: TGTGCCAGCAGCCTTACTAGCGTTTCTAGCACAGATACGCAGTATTTT.

This chain connects TRBV6-2 or TRBV6-3 to TRBJ1-5; TRBD1 matches 8 bases. This CDR3 region has 20 residues. Germline V gene lookup returns CDR1 MNHEY and CDR2 SVGEGT. V lost 0 bases to trimming and J lost 1 base; unmatched junction nucleotides: 14. CDR3 nucleotides: TGTGCCAGCAGTTACTCATTCAGGGACAGGCAGGGTTTAAGCAATCAGCCCCAGCATTTT. Residues: CASSYSFRDRQGLSNQPQHF.

This clonotype was seen many times. The rearrangement links TRBV6-1 to TRBJ2-1; no definite D call. Germline V gives CDR1 MNHNS, CDR2 SASEGT. This CDR3 is 14 amino acids long. V was pared by 6 bases and J by 0 bases, with 9 bases between. The CDR3 here is CASRVLSSYNEQFF. DNA for the CDR3: TGTGCCAGCAGGGTCCTGAGCTCCTACAATGAGCAGTTCTTC.

This clonotype was counted between two and nine times. V gene TRBV20-1 combines with J gene TRBJ1-2; D possibly corresponds to TRBD1 (5 bases). Germline V gene data show CDR1 as DFQATT and CDR2 as SNEGSKA (reference sequence). Trimming cost V 5 bases and J 7 bases, with 14 bases left between them. The CDR3 consists of 12 residues. The CDR3 DNA reads TGCAGTGCTCACCTAGTTGGGGGTGGCTACACCTTC. It is translated as CSAHLVGGGYTF.